A single sample is the source of the 13 T cell receptor beta chains below, sequenced in a study of radiotherapy plus CTLA-4 blockade in lung cancer. The assay was immunoSEQ multiplex PCR, and TCRdb's table has in-frame clones only and misses some. The table lists fewer than 45,000 clones, roughly 85% of them singletons. This sample comprised peripheral blood, obtained from a patient treated with radiotherapy plus ipilimumab. These TCRs come from a human donor with non-small cell lung cancer who had stable disease on radiotherapy plus ipilimumab.

The chain joins TRBV6-5 to TRBJ2-1, with TRBD2 as a possible D gene (5 bases). Germline V gene data show CDR1 as MNHEY and CDR2 as SVGAGI. V gave up 5 bases and J gave up 10 bases, with 18 bases separating them. CDR3 length: 14 residues. For the CDR3, the DNA is TGTGCCAGCAGTCCCCGATTTTCGGGCGGGGAGCAGTTCTTC. Residues: CASSPRFSGGEQFF.

The gene calls are TRBV19 and TRBJ2-7; TRBD2 might be the D (5 bases). The CDR3 is 13 residues long. Germline V gene sequence: CDR1 LNHDA, CDR2 SQIVND (reference sequence). V lost 0 bases to trimming and J lost 9 bases, with 12 bases between them. CDR3 in DNA: TGTGCCAGTAGTATAGACAGCCTTGGAGGGCAGTACTTC. Its protein is CASSIDSLGGQYF.

This chain joins TRBV28 and TRBJ2-2, with 8 positions matching TRBD1. The V gene end was trimmed by 6 bases and the J gene end by 6 bases; junction bases not matched to a gene: 9. The germline CDR1 and CDR2 sequences are MDHEN and SYDVKM. The CDR3 totals 15 residues. This CDR3 is CASSLGQGMPGELFF. CDR3 bases: TGTGCCAGCAGCCTAGGACAGGGAATGCCCGGGGAGCTGTTTTTT.

The rearrangement uses TRBV13 and TRBJ2-7, with 10 nucleotides matching TRBD1. CDR1 and CDR2 (germline): PRHDT, FYEKMQ (reference sequence). The CDR3 contains 15 residues. Losses at the gene ends were 1 base for V and 2 bases for J; bases not matched to a gene: 2. The CDR3 reads CASSLAGQGTYEQYF. The CDR3 DNA follows: TGTGCCAGCAGCTTAGCGGGACAGGGGACCTACGAGCAGTACTTC.

The genes are TRBV28 and TRBJ2-7, with D tentatively TRBD1 (6 bases). V shed 6 bases and J shed 7 bases, with 19 bases lying between them. Germline CDR1 MDHEN, CDR2 SYDVKM. The CDR3 covers 14 residues. Here the CDR3 reads CASRRDTGVGEQYF. For the CDR3, the DNA is TGTGCCAGCAGAAGGGACACTGGGGTGGGGGAGCAGTACTTC.

V and J are TRBV9 and TRBJ2-2; 12 bases align to TRBD2. V shed 3 bases, J shed 5 bases, and the junction held 8 bases outside the gene matches. The CDR3 runs to 17 residues. Germline V lookup: CDR1 SGDLS, CDR2 YYNGEE. The CDR3, as DNA: TGTGCCAGCAGCGAGCGACTAGCGGGAGAGGAGACCGGGGAGCTGTTTTTT. Protein sequence: CASSERLAGEETGELFF.

This chain joins TRBV29-1 and TRBJ1-2, with 7 nucleotides matching TRBD1. J lost 0 bases, V lost 4 bases, and 2 bases had no gene match. Germline V gene data show CDR1 as SQVTM and CDR2 as ANQGSEA. The CDR3 consists of 13 residues. The DNA for the CDR3 is TGCAGCGTTGGGCAGGGGGCTAACTATGGCTACACCTTC. Translation: CSVGQGANYGYTF.

The CDR3 loop reads CASSPWTSVNTGELFF. CDR3 DNA: TGTGCCAGCAGCCCTTGGACTAGCGTGAACACCGGGGAGCTGTTTTTT. This chain links TRBV11-2 with TRBJ2-2; TRBD2 matches at 9 bases. The germline gives CDR1 SGHAT, CDR2 FQNNGV. The V gene end was trimmed by 5 bases and the J gene end by 1 base; junction bases not matched to a gene: 5. This CDR3 has 16 amino acids.

This clone was seen a single time. The gene calls are TRBV28 and TRBJ1-1; the D gene is possibly TRBD1 (6 bases). From germline, CDR1 is MDHEN and CDR2 SYDVKM. The CDR3 is made up of 13 amino acids. Trimming pared 6 bases from V and 4 bases from J, leaving 12 bases between. The CDR3, as DNA: TGTGCCAGCAGGTCGACAGGTCCCACTGAAGCTTTCTTT. Translated: CASRSTGPTEAFF.

Notes on this clone: An end of the junction does not agree with germline; a read error may underlie this. The chain links TRBV19 to TRBJ2-2; perhaps TRBD2 as D (5 bases). Germline V gene sequence: CDR1 LNHDA, CDR2 SQIVND (reference sequence). The CDR3 spans 12 residues. The CDR3 is CASSPQAGKLFF. In DNA form, the CDR3 reads TGTGCCAGTAGTCCTCAGGCCGGGAAGCTGTTTTTT.

The chain carries TRBV9 and TRBJ1-5; D remains unclear. The ends were cut back, 2 bases at V and 4 bases at J, with 7 bases in the middle. The length of the CDR3 is 13 residues. Germline V CDR1 and CDR2: SGDLS, YYNGEE. The CDR3: CASSVSGNQPQHF. The DNA of the CDR3 is TGTGCCAGCAGCGTCTCGGGAAATCAGCCCCAGCATTTT.

The genes are TRBV5-4 and TRBJ2-1, with D perhaps TRBD2 (5 bases). The CDR3 is 15 amino acids. The V gene lost 3 bases and the J gene lost 5 bases, with 15 bases spanning the gap. Germline V lookup: CDR1 SGHNT, CDR2 YYREEE (reference sequence). The CDR3 sequence is CASSSRSNGDNEQFF. In nucleotides, the CDR3 is TGTGCCAGCAGCTCCCGATCTAACGGGGACAATGAGCAGTTCTTC. Looking up the rest from reference TRBV5-4 and TRBJ2-1 gives the full variable domain: ETGVTQSPTHLIKTRGQQVTLRCSSQSGHNTVSWYQQALGQGPQFIFQYYREEENGRGNFPPRFSGLQFPNYSSELNVNALELDDSALYLCASSSRSNGDNEQFFGPGTRLTVL.

The chain joins TRBV7-6 to TRBJ2-2; TRBD2 agrees at 7 bases. The CDR3 extends over 16 amino acids. The V and J ends lost 5 bases and 5 bases, in that order; junction bases with no gene match: 11. Germline-derived CDR1 and CDR2 are SGHVS and FNYEAQ. The CDR3 DNA follows: TGTGCCAGCAGCCCCATCGAGACCGGGAGGACCGGGGAGCTGTTTTTT. Encoded protein: CASSPIETGRTGELFF.